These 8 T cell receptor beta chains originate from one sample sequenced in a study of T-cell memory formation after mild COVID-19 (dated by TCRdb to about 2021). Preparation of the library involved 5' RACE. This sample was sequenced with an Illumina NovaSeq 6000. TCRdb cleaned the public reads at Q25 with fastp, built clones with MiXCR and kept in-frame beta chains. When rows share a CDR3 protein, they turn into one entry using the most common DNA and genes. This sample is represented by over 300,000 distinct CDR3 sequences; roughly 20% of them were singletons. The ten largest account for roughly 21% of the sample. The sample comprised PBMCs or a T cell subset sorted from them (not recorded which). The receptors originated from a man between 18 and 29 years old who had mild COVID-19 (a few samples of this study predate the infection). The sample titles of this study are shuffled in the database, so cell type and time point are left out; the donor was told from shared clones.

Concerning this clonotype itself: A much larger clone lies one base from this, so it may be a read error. This CDR3 reads CASSLAPGGGTEQYF. The CDR3 DNA sequence: TGTGCCAGCAGCTTAGCCCCCGGGGGGGGGACGGAGCAGTATTTT. The chain is built from TRBV7-2 and TRBJ2-3; 8 bases are shared with TRBD2. CDR3 length: 15 residues. Germline CDR1 and CDR2: SGHTA and FQGNSA. The J segment lost 11 bases and the V segment lost 0 bases, leaving 10 bases of the junction unmatched.

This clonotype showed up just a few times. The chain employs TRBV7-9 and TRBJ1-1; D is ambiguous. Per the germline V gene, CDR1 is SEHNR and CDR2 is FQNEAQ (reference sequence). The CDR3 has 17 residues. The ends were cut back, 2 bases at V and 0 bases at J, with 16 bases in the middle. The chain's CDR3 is CASSLSASWGLNTEAFF. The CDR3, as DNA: TGTGCCAGCAGCTTATCCGCCTCCTGGGGATTGAACACTGAAGCTTTCTTT.

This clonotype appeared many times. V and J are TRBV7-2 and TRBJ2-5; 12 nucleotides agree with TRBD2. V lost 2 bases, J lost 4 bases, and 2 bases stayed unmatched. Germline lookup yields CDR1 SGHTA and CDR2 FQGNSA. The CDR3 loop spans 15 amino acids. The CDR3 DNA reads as TGTGCCAGCAGCTTACTAGCGGGGGGGCTAGAGACCCAGTACTTC. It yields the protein CASSLLAGGLETQYF. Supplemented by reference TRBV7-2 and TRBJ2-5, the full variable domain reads GAGVSQSPSNKVTEKGKDVELRCDPISGHTALYWYRQSLGQGLEFLIYFQGNSAPDKSGLPSDRFSAERTGGSVSTLTIQRTQQEDSAVYLCASSLLAGGLETQYFGPGTRLLVL.

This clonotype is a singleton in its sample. The CDR3 protein is CASSFKSTDTQYF. The CDR3 nucleotides read TGTGCCAGCAGCTTTAAAAGTACAGATACGCAGTATTTT. The gene calls are TRBV5-5 and TRBJ2-3; D is ambiguous. The CDR3 is 13 amino acids. V shed 2 bases and J shed 3 bases, with 7 bases lying between them. Germline-derived CDR1 and CDR2 are SGHKS and YYEKEE (reference sequence).

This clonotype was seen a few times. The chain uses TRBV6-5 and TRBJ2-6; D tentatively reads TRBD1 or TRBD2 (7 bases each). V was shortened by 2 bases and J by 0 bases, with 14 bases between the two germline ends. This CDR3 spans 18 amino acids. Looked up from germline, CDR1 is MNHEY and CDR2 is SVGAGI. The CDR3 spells CASSYVGGGSSGANVLTF. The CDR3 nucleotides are TGTGCCAGCAGTTACGTGGGAGGGGGCAGCTCTGGGGCCAACGTCCTGACTTTC.

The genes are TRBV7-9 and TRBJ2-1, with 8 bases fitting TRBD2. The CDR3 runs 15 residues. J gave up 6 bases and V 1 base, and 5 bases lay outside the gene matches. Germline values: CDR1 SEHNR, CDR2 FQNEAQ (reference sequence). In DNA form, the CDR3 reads TGTGCCAGCAGCTTAGAGGGACTAGGCGTCAATGAGCAGTTCTTC. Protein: CASSLEGLGVNEQFF.

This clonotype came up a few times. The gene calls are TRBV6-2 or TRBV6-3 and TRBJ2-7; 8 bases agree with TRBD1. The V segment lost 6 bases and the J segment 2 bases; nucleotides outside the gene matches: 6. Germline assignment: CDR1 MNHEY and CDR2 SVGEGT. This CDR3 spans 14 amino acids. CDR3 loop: CASRMTGVTYEQYF. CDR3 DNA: TGTGCCAGCAGAATGACAGGGGTCACCTACGAGCAGTACTTC.

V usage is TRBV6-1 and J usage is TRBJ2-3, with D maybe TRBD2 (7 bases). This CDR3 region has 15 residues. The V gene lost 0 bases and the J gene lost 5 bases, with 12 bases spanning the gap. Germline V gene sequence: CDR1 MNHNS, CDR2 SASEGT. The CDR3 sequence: CASSEAGGAIDTQYF. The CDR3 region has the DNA TGTGCCAGCAGTGAAGCGGGGGGGGCGATAGATACGCAGTATTTT.